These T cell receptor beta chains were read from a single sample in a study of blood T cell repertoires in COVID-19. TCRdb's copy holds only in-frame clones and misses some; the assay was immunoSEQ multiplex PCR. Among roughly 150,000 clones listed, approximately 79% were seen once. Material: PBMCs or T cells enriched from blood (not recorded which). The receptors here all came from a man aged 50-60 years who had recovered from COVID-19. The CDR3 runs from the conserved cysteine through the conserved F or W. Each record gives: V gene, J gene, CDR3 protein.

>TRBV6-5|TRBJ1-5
CASSLGQPSNQPQHF
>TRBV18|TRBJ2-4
CASSPGTGTSWAKNIQYF
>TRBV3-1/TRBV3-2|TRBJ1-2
CASSQDQKNGYTF
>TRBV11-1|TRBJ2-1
CASSLRTRGVYNEQFF
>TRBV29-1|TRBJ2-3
CSVDFSGLGYF
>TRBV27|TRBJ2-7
CASRQPTGGSYEQYF
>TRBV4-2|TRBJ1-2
CASSQDGAGQGGGYTF
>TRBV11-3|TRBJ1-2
CASSEPGQGARGYTF
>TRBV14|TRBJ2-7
CASSQDGSDRASYEQYF
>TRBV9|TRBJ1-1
CASSATDRGNTEAFF
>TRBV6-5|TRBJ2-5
CASSWDRKQETQYF
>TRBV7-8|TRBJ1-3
CASSPTPTGRYSGNTIYF
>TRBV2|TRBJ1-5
CASSQQGPNQPQHF
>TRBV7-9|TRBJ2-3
CASSSASGTSGGAADTQYF
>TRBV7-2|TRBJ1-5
CASSFFGQPQHF
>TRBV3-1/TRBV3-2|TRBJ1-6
CASSQSRQGASPLHF